Below are 20 T cell receptor beta chains sequenced from a single sample in a study of graft-versus-host responses after intestinal transplantation. Here immunoSEQ multiplex PCR was the method, and the copy in TCRdb shows in-frame clones only, minus some. The sample includes about 43,000 clones, less than 95% of them seen just once. The specimen was PBMCs, collected about 320 days after intestinal transplant. Source of these receptors: a human patient who received an intestinal transplant, so some T cells may come from the graft donor.

The V and J genes are TRBV10-2 and TRBJ1-2; 11 bases line up with TRBD1. Losses at the gene ends were 8 bases for V and 2 bases for J; bases not matched to a gene: 1. This CDR3 is built from 13 residues. Germline CDR1 is WSHSY and CDR2 is SAAADI. CDR3 region: CASGDRGNYGYTF. The CDR3 DNA sequence: TGCGCCAGCGGGGACAGGGGGAACTATGGCTACACCTTC.

The V call is TRBV5-1, the J call TRBJ1-1; D gene ambiguous. The CDR3 is 13 residues long. The V and J ends lost 1 base and 2 bases respectively, with 6 bases between them. Germline CDR1 is SGHRS and CDR2 is YFSETQ. The CDR3 reads CASSLKRNTEAFF. The CDR3 nucleotides are TGCGCCAGCAGCTTGAAGAGAAACACTGAAGCTTTCTTT.

This rearrangement joins TRBV9 to TRBJ2-5; 7 nucleotides line up with TRBD1. Unmatched junction bases numbered 9, after V lost 2 bases and J lost 5 bases. The CDR3 is 15 residues long. Per germline, CDR1 SGDLS and CDR2 YYNGEE. The CDR3 DNA follows: TGTGCCAGCAGCGTCAATACAGGGGATGGGGAGACCCAGTACTTC. It yields the protein CASSVNTGDGETQYF.

This chain joins TRBV28 and TRBJ1-1; 10 nucleotides align to TRBD1. The CDR3 totals 15 residues. The germline V gene has CDR1 MDHEN and CDR2 SYDVKM. The V gene end was trimmed by 7 bases and the J gene end by 4 bases; junction bases not matched to a gene: 9. The CDR3 sequence: CASTPGTGAITEAFF. Written as DNA, the CDR3 is TGTGCCAGCACCCCGGGGACAGGGGCGATCACTGAAGCTTTCTTT.

The V and J genes are TRBV19 and TRBJ2-7; D is unresolved. Trimming removed 3 bases from V and 2 bases from J, with 11 bases in between. Germline V CDR1 and CDR2: LNHDA, SQIVND (reference sequence). This CDR3 contains 14 residues. This CDR3 is CASSIATPPYEQYF. In DNA form, the CDR3 reads TGTGCCAGTAGTATTGCGACTCCTCCCTACGAGCAGTACTTC.

The J gene is TRBJ2-2, the V gene TRBV6-4; 12 nucleotides align to TRBD1. CDR1 is MRHNA and CDR2 is SNTAGT in the germline V gene. The CDR3 spans 16 residues. The V gene end was trimmed by 0 bases and the J gene end by 4 bases; junction bases not matched to a gene: 0. The CDR3 DNA reads as TGTGCCAGCAGTGACTCGGGACAGGGGGCCACCGGGGAGCTGTTTTTT. As protein: CASSDSGQGATGELFF.

The chain combines TRBV11-2 with TRBJ1-6; a possible D gene is TRBD1 (5 bases). The V gene's germline CDR1 is SGHAT and CDR2 FQNNGV. This CDR3 contains 16 residues. V dropped 0 bases and J dropped 9 bases, with 15 bases sitting between them. The CDR3 DNA sequence: TGTGCCAGCAGCTTAGATGGGATTCGTGGGGGTTCACCCCTCCACTTT. Its protein product is CASSLDGIRGGSPLHF.

V gene TRBV18 combines with J gene TRBJ1-5; D is possibly TRBD1 (5 bases). The V gene's germline CDR1 is KGHSH and CDR2 LQKENI. The V gene lost 3 bases and the J gene lost 7 bases, with 10 bases spanning the gap. This CDR3 contains 13 residues. The chain's CDR3 is CASSPQGKQPQHF. The CDR3 DNA is TGTGCCAGCTCACCCCAGGGAAAACAGCCCCAGCATTTT.

V and J are TRBV5-1 and TRBJ1-2; D not certain. V gave up 0 bases and J gave up 4 bases, with 13 bases separating them. Germline V lookup: CDR1 SGHRS, CDR2 YFSETQ. This CDR3 has 15 amino acids. The CDR3 reads CASSLDLGSSYGYTF. CDR3 bases: TGCGCCAGCAGCTTGGACCTCGGAAGTAGCTATGGCTACACCTTC.

The chain employs TRBV6-6 and TRBJ2-2; no clear D. The CDR3 spans 11 residues. V dropped 6 bases and J dropped 5 bases, with 4 bases sitting between them. Germline CDR1 reads MNHNY; CDR2 reads SVGAGI (reference sequence). The CDR3 DNA reads as TGTGCCAGCAGCCCGACCGGGGAGCTGTTTTTT. It encodes CASSPTGELFF.

CDR3 amino acids: CASSQSRPNYEQYF. Here the CDR3 DNA reads TGTGCCAGCAGCCAATCCAGGCCGAACTACGAGCAGTACTTC. This chain links TRBV14 with TRBJ2-5; D gene uncertain. The tail of the sequence fits TRBJ2-7 better, so the J call may be wrong. Germline V gene sequence: CDR1 SGHDN, CDR2 FVKESK. The CDR3 covers 14 residues.

This rearrangement joins TRBV30 to TRBJ2-3; D not certain. Germline V gives CDR1 GTSNPN, CDR2 SVGIG (reference sequence). Trimming removed 0 bases from V and 2 bases from J, with 6 bases in between. The CDR3 has 13 residues. The DNA of the CDR3 is TGTGCCTGGAGTGTCGGCCCCACAGATACGCAGTATTTT. This encodes CAWSVGPTDTQYF.

V gene TRBV6-1 combines with J gene TRBJ2-7; 9 bases align to TRBD2. The CDR3 covers 15 residues. Germline CDR1 MNHNS, CDR2 SASEGT. Germline trimming cut 1 base from V and 2 bases from J; bases unmatched to any gene: 3. CDR3 in amino acids: CASSEGLAGTYEQYF. The CDR3 DNA follows: TGTGCCAGCAGTGAAGGGCTAGCGGGAACCTACGAGCAGTACTTC.

The rearrangement uses TRBV10-1 and TRBJ2-1; TRBD1 matches at 10 bases. The V segment lost 6 bases and the J segment 15 bases; nucleotides outside the gene matches: 8. CDR1 and CDR2 from the germline V gene are WNHNN and SYGVQD (reference sequence). The CDR3 is 12 residues long. Here the CDR3 reads CASRPGTGVLFF. The CDR3 DNA reads TGCGCCAGCAGGCCCGGGACAGGGGTACTGTTCTTC.

The chain carries TRBV9 and TRBJ2-5; D may be TRBD2 (7 bases). The germline V gene encodes CDR1 SGDLS and CDR2 YYNGEE. V was clipped by 5 bases and J by 4 bases, with 18 bases between them. CDR3 size: 15 residues. The CDR3 DNA sequence: TGTGCCAGCAGTTCTTACGGGGGGCTTGGAGAGACCCAGTACTTC. Translated: CASSSYGGLGETQYF.

This clone has a single count. The CDR3 spells CASSAGLGAQFF. The CDR3 coding sequence is TGTGCCAGCAGCGCAGGGTTGGGTGCTCAGTTCTTC. V is TRBV7-9 and J is TRBJ2-1, with D tentatively TRBD1 (5 bases). The CDR3 spans 12 residues. V lost 5 bases to trimming and J lost 13 bases, with 15 bases between them. The germline V gene encodes CDR1 SEHNR and CDR2 FQNEAQ (reference sequence).

The rearrangement links TRBV19 to TRBJ2-7; D is ambiguous. Germline V CDR1 and CDR2: LNHDA, SQIVND (reference sequence). Trimming removed 1 base from V and 3 bases from J, with 7 bases in between. This CDR3 has 13 residues. The CDR3: CASSIADRYEQYF. CDR3 nucleotide sequence: TGTGCCAGTAGTATAGCCGATCGCTACGAGCAGTACTTC. Based on the CDR3 plus reference TRBV19 and TRBJ2-7, the full variable domain is DGGITQSPKYLFRKEGQNVTLSCEQNLNHDAMYWYRQDPGQGLRLIYYSQIVNDFQKGDIAEGYSVSREKKESFPLTVTSAQKNPTAFYLCASSIADRYEQYFGPGTRLTVT.

The chain is built from TRBV11-3 and TRBJ1-5; D is ambiguous. V gave up 1 base and J gave up 4 bases, with 2 bases separating them. The CDR3 contains 12 residues. Germline values: CDR1 SGHNT, CDR2 YENEEA. CDR3 nucleotide sequence: TGTGCCAGCAGCTTAGGGAATCAGCCCCAGCATTTT. It encodes CASSLGNQPQHF. Combining the CDR3 with reference TRBV11-3 and TRBJ1-5 gives the whole variable domain EAGVVQSPRYKIIEKKQPVAFWCNPISGHNTLYWYLQNLGQGPELLIRYENEEAVDDSQLPKDRFSAERLKGVDSTLKIQPAELGDSAVYLCASSLGNQPQHFGDGTRLSIL.

The V gene is TRBV6-6, the J gene TRBJ1-6, with 9 bases lining up with TRBD1. Germline V CDR1 and CDR2: MNHNY, SVGAGI (reference sequence). The CDR3 is made up of 13 amino acids. The trim removed 5 bases at V and 11 bases at J, leaving 4 bases unmatched. Written as DNA, the CDR3 is TGTGCCAGCAGTACAGGGGGCAAGCCACCCCTCCACTTT. Translating it yields CASSTGGKPPLHF.

V gene TRBV28 combines with J gene TRBJ2-5; no clear D. Germline V gene lookup returns CDR1 MDHEN and CDR2 SYDVKM. Trimming left V 5 bases short and J 5 bases short, with 9 bases between. The CDR3 totals 12 residues. CDR3 DNA: TGTGCCAGCAGTACGTGGTCGGAGACCCAGTACTTC. As protein: CASSTWSETQYF.